This T cell receptor beta chain was found in a study of shared clonotypes between healthy human individuals. Germline V lookup: CDR1 KGHSH, CDR2 LQKENI. This CDR3 spans 15 amino acids. V trimming: 3 bases; J trimming: 2 bases; junction bases outside the gene matches: 4. Study observations and caveats: The study sampled only blood, and tissue repertoires likely differ.

Unsorted material relied on tens of millions of PBMCs as the source of genomic DNA. Splitting of each subset's genomic DNA was done evenly across several immunoSEQ plates. Input per replicate PCR of unsorted PBMC was about 270 ng DNA, corresponding to tens of thousands of T cell genomes. Measured with immunoSEQ multiplex PCR; TCRdb has only the in-frame clones, and not every one. The sample contains 450,000 to 500,000 clones, over 75% of which appear only once. A remark on this clone: Its antigen is unknown.

Sequenced: PBMCs. The rearrangement joins TRBV18 to TRBJ1-5, with 7 bases fitting TRBD1. The clonotype originates from a middle-aged woman in good health. Some clones in this sample may be carry-over from other donors' samples. The CDR3 DNA follows: TGTGCCAGCTCACCGGAGGGGGCTCGCAATCAGCCCCAGCATTTT. Residues: CASSPEGARNQPQHF.